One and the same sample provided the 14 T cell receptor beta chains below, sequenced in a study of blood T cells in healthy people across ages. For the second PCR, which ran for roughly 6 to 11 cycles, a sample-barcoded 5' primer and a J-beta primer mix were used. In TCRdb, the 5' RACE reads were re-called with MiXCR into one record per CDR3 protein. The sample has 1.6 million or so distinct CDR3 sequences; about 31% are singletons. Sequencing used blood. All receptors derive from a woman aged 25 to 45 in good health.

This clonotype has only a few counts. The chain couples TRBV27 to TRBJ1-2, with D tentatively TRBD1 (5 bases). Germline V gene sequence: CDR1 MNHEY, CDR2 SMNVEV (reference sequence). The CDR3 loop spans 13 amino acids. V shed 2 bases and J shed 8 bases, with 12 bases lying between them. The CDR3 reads CASSLEPRGGYTF. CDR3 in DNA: TGTGCCAGCAGTTTAGAACCTCGGGGCGGCTACACCTTC.

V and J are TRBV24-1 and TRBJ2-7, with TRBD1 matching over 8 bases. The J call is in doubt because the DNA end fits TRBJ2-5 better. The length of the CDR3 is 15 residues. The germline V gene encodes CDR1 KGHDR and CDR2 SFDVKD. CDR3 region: CATSDPTGAGGTQYF. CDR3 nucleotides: TGTGCCACCAGTGACCCGACAGGGGCCGGAGGGACCCAGTACTTC.

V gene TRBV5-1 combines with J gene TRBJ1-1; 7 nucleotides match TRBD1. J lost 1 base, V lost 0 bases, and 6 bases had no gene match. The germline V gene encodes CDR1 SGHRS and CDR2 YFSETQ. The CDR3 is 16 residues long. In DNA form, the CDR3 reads TGCGCCAGCAGCTTGGCCGCGACAGGGAGGAACACTGAAGCTTTCTTT. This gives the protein CASSLAATGRNTEAFF.

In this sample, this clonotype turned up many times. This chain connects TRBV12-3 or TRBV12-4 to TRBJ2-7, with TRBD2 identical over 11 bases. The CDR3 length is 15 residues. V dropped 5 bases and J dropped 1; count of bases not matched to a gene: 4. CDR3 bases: TGTGCCAGCAGTCTACTAGCGGGGGCTTCCTACGAGCAGTACTTC. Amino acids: CASSLLAGASYEQYF.

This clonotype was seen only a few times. CDR3 in DNA: TGCAGCGTTGGACTAGCGGGTGCCCCCGGGGAGCTGTTTTTT. This gives the protein CSVGLAGAPGELFF. The chain employs TRBV29-1 and TRBJ2-2; TRBD2 matches 10 bases. Looked up from germline, CDR1 is SQVTM and CDR2 is ANQGSEA. The CDR3 covers 14 residues. V trimming: 4 bases; J trimming: 6 bases; junction bases outside the gene matches: 5.

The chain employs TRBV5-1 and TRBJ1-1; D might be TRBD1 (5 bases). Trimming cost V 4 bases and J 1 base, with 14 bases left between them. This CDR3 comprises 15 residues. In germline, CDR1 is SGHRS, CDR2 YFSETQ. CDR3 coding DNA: TGCGCCAGCAGCGCAGCCGGGACTGAGAACACTGAAGCTTTCTTT. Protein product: CASSAAGTENTEAFF.

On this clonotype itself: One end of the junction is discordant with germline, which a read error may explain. CDR3 loop: CASSPPSGTQYF. The DNA of the CDR3 is TGTGCCAGCTCGCCACCGTCGGGGACCCAGTACTTC. This chain joins TRBV18 and TRBJ2-5, with D uncertain. Germline CDR1 is KGHSH and CDR2 is LQKENI. The CDR3 length is 12 residues.

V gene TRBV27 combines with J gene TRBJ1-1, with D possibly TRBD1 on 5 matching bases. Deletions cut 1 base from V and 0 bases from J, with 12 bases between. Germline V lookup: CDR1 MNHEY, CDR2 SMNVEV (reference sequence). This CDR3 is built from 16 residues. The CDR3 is CASSLYPDSLNTEAFF. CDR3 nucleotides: TGTGCCAGCAGTTTATACCCCGACAGTTTGAACACTGAAGCTTTCTTT.

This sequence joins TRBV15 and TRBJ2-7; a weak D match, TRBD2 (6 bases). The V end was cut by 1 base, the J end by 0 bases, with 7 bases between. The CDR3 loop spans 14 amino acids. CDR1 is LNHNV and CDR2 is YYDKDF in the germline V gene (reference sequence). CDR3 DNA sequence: TGTGCCACCAGCAGAGTCGGGGGCTCCTACGAGCAGTACTTC. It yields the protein CATSRVGGSYEQYF.

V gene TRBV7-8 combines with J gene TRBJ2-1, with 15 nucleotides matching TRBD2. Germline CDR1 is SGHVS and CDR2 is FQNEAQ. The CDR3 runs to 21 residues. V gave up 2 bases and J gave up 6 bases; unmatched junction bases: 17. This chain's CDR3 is CASSLKPSGTSGRTNPNEQFF. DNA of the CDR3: TGTGCCAGCAGCTTAAAGCCCTCCGGGACTAGCGGGAGGACAAACCCCAATGAGCAGTTCTTC.

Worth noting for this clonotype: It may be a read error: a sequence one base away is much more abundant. Here the CDR3 reads CATLTQAGGTDTQYF. In DNA, the CDR3 is TGTGCCACCCTCACCCAAGCGGGGGGGACAGATACGCAGTATTTT. The chain carries TRBV12-3 or TRBV12-4 and TRBJ2-3, with TRBD2 identical over 10 bases. With 10 bases clipped from V and 3 bases from J, the junction kept 10 bases outside the gene matches. The CDR3 sequence is 15 residues long.

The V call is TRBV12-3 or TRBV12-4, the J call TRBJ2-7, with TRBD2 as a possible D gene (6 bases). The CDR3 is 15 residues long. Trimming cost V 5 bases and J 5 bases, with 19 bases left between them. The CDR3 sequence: CASSPGLIFGNEQYF. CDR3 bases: TGTGCCAGCAGTCCCGGACTAATTTTTGGGAACGAGCAGTACTTC.

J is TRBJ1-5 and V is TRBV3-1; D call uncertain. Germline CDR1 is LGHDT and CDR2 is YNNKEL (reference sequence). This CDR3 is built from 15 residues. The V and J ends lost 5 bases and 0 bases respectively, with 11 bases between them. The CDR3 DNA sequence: TGTGCCAGCAGCACGGACGCATCTAGCAATCAGCCCCAGCATTTT. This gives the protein CASSTDASSNQPQHF.

The CDR3, as DNA: TGTGCCAGCAGCCAATTACAGGGAATGAACACTGAAGCTTTCTTT. Translating gives CASSQLQGMNTEAFF. The chain combines TRBV7-9 with TRBJ1-1, with D perhaps matching TRBD1 (6 bases). Trimming shortened V by 5 bases and J by 0 bases, and 13 bases separated the two germline ends. The CDR3 has 15 residues. In germline, CDR1 is SEHNR, CDR2 FQNEAQ (reference sequence).